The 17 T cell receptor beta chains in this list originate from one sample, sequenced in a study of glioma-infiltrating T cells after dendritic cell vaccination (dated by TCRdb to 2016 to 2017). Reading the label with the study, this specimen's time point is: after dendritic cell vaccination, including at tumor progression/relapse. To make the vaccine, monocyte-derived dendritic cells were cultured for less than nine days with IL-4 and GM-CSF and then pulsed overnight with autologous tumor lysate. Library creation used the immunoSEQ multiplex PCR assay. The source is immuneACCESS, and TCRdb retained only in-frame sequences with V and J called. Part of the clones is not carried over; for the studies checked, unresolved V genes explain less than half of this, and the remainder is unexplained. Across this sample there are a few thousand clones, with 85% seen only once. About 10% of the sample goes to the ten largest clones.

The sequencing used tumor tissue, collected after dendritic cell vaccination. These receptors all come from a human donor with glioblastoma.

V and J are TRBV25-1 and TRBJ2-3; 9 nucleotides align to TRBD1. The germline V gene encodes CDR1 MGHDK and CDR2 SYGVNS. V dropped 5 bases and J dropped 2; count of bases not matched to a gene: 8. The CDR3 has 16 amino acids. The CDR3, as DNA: TGTGCCAGCAGTCCCGGGACAGGGATTTACACAGATACGCAGTATTTT. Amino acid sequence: CASSPGTGIYTDTQYF.

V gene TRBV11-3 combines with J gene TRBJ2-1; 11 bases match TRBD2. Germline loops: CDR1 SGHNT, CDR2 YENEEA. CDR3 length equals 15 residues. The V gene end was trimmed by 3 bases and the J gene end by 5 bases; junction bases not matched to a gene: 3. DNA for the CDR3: TGTGCCAGCAGCTTTAGCGGGGGGGTGCACAATGAGCAGTTCTTC. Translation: CASSFSGGVHNEQFF.

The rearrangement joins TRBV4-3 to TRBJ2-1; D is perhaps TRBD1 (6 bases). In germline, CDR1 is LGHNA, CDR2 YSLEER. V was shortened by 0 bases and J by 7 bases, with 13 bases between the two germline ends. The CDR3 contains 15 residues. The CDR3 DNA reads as TGCGCCAGCAGCCAAGAGTCGAGCAGGGGAAATGAGCAGTTCTTC. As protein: CASSQESSRGNEQFF.

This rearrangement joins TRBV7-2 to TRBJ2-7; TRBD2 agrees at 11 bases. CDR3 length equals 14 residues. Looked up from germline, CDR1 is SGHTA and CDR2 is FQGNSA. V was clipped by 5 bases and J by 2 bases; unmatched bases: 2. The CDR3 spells CASSNSGGAYEQYF. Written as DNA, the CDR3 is TGTGCCAGCAGCAATAGCGGGGGGGCCTACGAGCAGTACTTC.

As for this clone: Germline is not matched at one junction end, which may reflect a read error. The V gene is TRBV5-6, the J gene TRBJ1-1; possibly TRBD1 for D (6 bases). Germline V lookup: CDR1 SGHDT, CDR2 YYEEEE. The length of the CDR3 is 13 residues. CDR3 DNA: TGTGCCAGCAGTTTGGGGTCAGGGGTTGAAGCTTTCTTT. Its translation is CASSLGSGVEAFF.

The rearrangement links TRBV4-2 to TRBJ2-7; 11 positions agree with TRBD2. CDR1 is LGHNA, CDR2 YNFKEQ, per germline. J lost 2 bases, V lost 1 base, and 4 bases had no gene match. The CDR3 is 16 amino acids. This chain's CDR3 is CASSQVGTSGTYEQYF. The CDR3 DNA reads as TGTGCCAGCAGCCAAGTGGGGACTAGCGGTACCTACGAGCAGTACTTC.

The CDR3 is CASSPATGPLNLYGYTF. In DNA, the CDR3 is TGTGCCAGCAGCCCAGCGACAGGCCCTTTAAACCTTTATGGCTACACCTTC. The J gene is TRBJ1-2, the V gene TRBV7-8; maybe TRBD1 (6 bases). Germline lookup yields CDR1 SGHVS and CDR2 FQNEAQ. The CDR3 has 17 residues. Trimming left V 5 bases short and J 5 bases short, with 24 bases between. Supplemented by reference TRBV7-8 and TRBJ1-2, the full variable domain reads GAGVSQSPRYKVAKRGQDVALRCDPISGHVSLFWYQQALGQGPEFLTYFQNEAQLDKSGLPSDRFFAERPEGSVSTLKIQRTQQEDSAVYLCASSPATGPLNLYGYTFGSGTRLTVV.

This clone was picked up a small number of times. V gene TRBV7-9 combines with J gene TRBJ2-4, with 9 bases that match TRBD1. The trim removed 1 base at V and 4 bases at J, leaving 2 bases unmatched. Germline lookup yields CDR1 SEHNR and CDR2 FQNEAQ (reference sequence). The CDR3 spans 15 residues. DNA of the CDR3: TGTGCCAGCAGCTTAGGGGGGACAGGGAAAAACATTCAGTACTTC. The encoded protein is CASSLGGTGKNIQYF.

CDR3 bases: TGTGCCAGTAGTATACAGGGGACCTTGACAGATACGCAGTATTTT. Amino acids: CASSIQGTLTDTQYF. V gene TRBV19 combines with J gene TRBJ2-3; D possibly corresponds to TRBD1 (6 bases). The CDR3 runs 15 residues. Trimming left V 2 bases short and J 3 bases short, with 12 bases between. Germline assignment: CDR1 LNHDA and CDR2 SQIVND (reference sequence).

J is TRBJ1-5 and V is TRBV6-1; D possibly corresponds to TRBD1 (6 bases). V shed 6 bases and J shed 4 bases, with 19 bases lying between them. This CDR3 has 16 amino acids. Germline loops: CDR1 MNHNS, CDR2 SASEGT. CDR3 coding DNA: TGTGCCAGCAGCGAATCCACAGGGTTATGGAATCAGCCCCAGCATTTT. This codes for CASSESTGLWNQPQHF.

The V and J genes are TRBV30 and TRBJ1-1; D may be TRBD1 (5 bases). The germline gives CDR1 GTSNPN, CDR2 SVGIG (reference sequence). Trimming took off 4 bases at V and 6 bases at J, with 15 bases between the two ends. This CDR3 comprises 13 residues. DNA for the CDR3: TGTGCCTGGACCCTAGGGGCAGTTCCTGAAGCTTTCTTT. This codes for CAWTLGAVPEAFF.

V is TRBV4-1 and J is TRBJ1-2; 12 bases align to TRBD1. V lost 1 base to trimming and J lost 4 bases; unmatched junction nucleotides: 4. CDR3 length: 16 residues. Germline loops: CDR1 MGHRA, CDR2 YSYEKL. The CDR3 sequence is CASSQGGTGGPYGYTF. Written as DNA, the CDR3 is TGCGCCAGCAGCCAAGGGGGGACAGGGGGCCCCTATGGCTACACCTTC.

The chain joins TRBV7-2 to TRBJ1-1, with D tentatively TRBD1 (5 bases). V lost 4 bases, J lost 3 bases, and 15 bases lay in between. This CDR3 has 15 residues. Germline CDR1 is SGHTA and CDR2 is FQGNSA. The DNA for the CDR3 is TGTGCCAGCAGCTACGAACCGGGACTCTACACTGAAGCTTTCTTT. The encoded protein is CASSYEPGLYTEAFF.

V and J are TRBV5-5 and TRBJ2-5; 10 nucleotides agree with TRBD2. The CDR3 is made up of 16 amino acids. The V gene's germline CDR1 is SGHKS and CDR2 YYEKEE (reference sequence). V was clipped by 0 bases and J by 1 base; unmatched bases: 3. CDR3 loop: CASSLGTSGPQETQYF. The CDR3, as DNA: TGTGCCAGCAGCTTGGGGACTAGCGGACCCCAAGAGACCCAGTACTTC.

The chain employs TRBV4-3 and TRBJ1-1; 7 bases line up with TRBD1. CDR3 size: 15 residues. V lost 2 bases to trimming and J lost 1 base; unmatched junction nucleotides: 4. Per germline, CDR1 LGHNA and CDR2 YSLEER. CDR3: CASSQIDRANTEAFF. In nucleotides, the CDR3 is TGCGCCAGCAGCCAAATCGACAGGGCGAACACTGAAGCTTTCTTT.

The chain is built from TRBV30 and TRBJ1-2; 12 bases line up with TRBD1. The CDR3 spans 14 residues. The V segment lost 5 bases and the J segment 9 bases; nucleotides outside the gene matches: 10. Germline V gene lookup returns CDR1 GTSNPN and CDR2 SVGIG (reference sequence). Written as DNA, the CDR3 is TGTGCCTGGTACGTACCGGGACAGGGGGCCCGCTACACCTTC. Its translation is CAWYVPGQGARYTF.

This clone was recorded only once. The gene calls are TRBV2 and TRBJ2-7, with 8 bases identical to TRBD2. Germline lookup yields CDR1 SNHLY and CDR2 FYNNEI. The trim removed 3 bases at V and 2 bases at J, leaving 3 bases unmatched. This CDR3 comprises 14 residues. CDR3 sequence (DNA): TGTGCCAGCAGTGAGCCGGGACTAGCCTACGAGCAGTACTTC. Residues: CASSEPGLAYEQYF.